These 7 T cell receptor beta chains came from one sample sequenced in a study of blood T cells in healthy people across ages. PCR was performed a second time for about 6 to 11 cycles using a sample-barcoded 5' primer and a J-beta primer mix. MiXCR, applied by TCRdb to the 5' RACE reads, yields one record per CDR3 protein. The data contain over 1,300,000 distinct CDR3 sequences, approximately 59% of them singletons. Sequenced input: blood. The receptor set was obtained from a man aged 18 to 29 in good health.

The chain employs TRBV12-3 or TRBV12-4 and TRBJ2-5; 7 bases agree with TRBD1. V shed 9 bases and J 5 bases; nucleotides not matched to a gene: 12. The CDR3 covers 14 residues. The CDR3 spells CASSLQGLRETQYF. CDR3 DNA: TGTGCCAGTTCACTACAGGGGTTGAGGGAGACCCAGTACTTC.

To note about this clonotype: A junction boundary mismatches the germline segment, possibly from a read error. The rearrangement joins TRBV6-5 to TRBJ1-1; D unclear. CDR3 length: 12 residues. The V gene's germline CDR1 is MNHEY and CDR2 SVGAGI. CDR3 nucleotides: TGTGCCAGTAGTTACTCGAATTCTGAAGCTTTCTTT. Protein: CASSYSNSEAFF.

The chain links TRBV29-1 to TRBJ2-7, with D unresolved. The CDR3 runs to 12 residues. The germline CDR1 and CDR2 sequences are SQVTM and ANQGSEA. V lost 4 bases and J lost 0, with 7 bases in between. The DNA for the CDR3 is TGCAGCGTTGGAGTGCCCTCCTACGAGCAGTACTTC. Residues: CSVGVPSYEQYF.

The chain couples TRBV20-1 to TRBJ2-5; TRBD2 matches at 14 bases. This CDR3 has 18 amino acids. Germline loops: CDR1 DFQATT, CDR2 SNEGSKA (reference sequence). The J segment lost 5 bases and the V segment lost 3 bases, leaving 14 bases of the junction unmatched. The CDR3 loop reads CSARRTPVTSGRAETQYF. The DNA for the CDR3 is TGCAGTGCTAGGCGCACTCCTGTGACTAGCGGGAGGGCCGAGACCCAGTACTTC.

This clonotype showed up just a few times. This chain uses TRBV25-1 with TRBJ2-2; 7 nucleotides align to TRBD2. Germline V gene sequence: CDR1 MGHDK, CDR2 SYGVNS. The V gene end was trimmed by 2 bases and the J gene end by 5 bases; junction bases not matched to a gene: 2. The CDR3 is 14 residues long. The CDR3 DNA follows: TGTGCCAGCAGTGAAGGTAGCGGGACCGGGGAGCTGTTTTTT. Translation: CASSEGSGTGELFF.

This rearrangement joins TRBV24-1 to TRBJ2-1; a weak D match, TRBD2 (5 bases). Trimming removed 1 base from V and 7 bases from J, with 13 bases in between. Germline lookup yields CDR1 KGHDR and CDR2 SFDVKD. The CDR3 covers 15 residues. Here the CDR3 reads CATSDFTDRGNEQFF. CDR3 DNA sequence: TGTGCCACCAGTGATTTTACGGATAGAGGGAATGAGCAGTTCTTC.

This chain links TRBV10-3 with TRBJ1-2; the D gene is possibly TRBD1 (5 bases). Germline-derived CDR1 and CDR2 are ENHRY and SYGVKD. The CDR3 sequence is 13 residues long. V was cut by 11 bases and J by 4 bases, with 17 bases left in between. The CDR3 reads CAVAREGSYGYTF. CDR3 in DNA: TGTGCCGTCGCGAGAGAGGGGAGCTATGGCTACACCTTC.